Here is one T cell receptor (beta chain) with its context. This clonotype was counted between two and nine times. What antigen it recognizes has not been identified. No much larger clonotype is one base removed from it; base qualities were not supplied. Hyperthyroidism patients were aged 18 to 65 years and newly diagnosed, with disease duration of less than 2 months. Patients with uncontrolled infections, other autoimmune diseases, pregnancy or lactation were excluded. Diagnoses were based on clinical symptoms, serum thyroxine and TRAb, thyroid ultrasound and orbital computed tomography. For progressor patients, blood was drawn at the first diagnosis of hyperthyroidism, before any ophthalmopathy symptoms had appeared. PBMCs were separated from over 9 ml of fresh peripheral blood using Ficoll-Paque density gradient centrifugation. Patients classed as progressors first received a Graves' hyperthyroidism diagnosis and then went on to develop ophthalmopathy during follow-up. Total RNA was extracted with Trizol reagent, and quality was checked on an Agilent 2100 Bioanalyzer.

This sample was included in a study of T cells in Graves' hyperthyroidism and ophthalmopathy (dated by TCRdb to the late 2010s). Notes on the research overall: Peripheral blood was sampled at the time of initial diagnosis, prior to any treatment. To identify distinguishing TCR V-J signatures, a discovery cohort of about 95 patients was used, comprising 43 with Graves' ophthalmopathy and 57 with stable Graves' hyperthyroidism. Whether ophthalmopathy could be predicted prospectively was tested in an independent validation cohort made up of about 20 hyperthyroidism patients plus 17 patients who later progressed to ophthalmopathy. The roughly 90 discovery patients were divided at random into training and test sets in a 7:3 ratio. Thyroid tissue and blood T-cell repertoires from over 5 Graves' hyperthyroidism patients were also compared in the study. Once sampling was done, hyperthyroidism patients were given methimazole at a starting dose of 30 mg daily, whereas ophthalmopathy patients were given high-dose intravenous methylprednisolone. TCR Vbeta CDR3 sequencing of 120 to 150 peripheral blood samples (over 40 ophthalmopathy, about 75 hyperthyroidism and approximately 17 progressor patients) is reported in the paper. What the study reported, not specific to this receptor: Ophthalmopathy was separated from stable hyperthyroidism by a 13 V-J signature model, with 85% to 90% sensitivity and roughly 81% specificity obtained in cross-validation and 80%/75% obtained in testing. Most expanded thyroid clonotypes (frequency above 0.001) were also detected in blood, suggesting blood repertoires may reflect thyroid immune responses. Sample size was not statistically predetermined, and investigators were not blinded to group allocation. In validation, progression to ophthalmopathy was predicted by the model with 70.59% sensitivity and approximately 78% specificity, a median of 6.5 months before onset.

There are 13 amino acids in the CDR3, from cysteine to phenylalanine inclusive. The retained sequence is limited to the CDR3, 39 bases, with the frame set at the first base. V sheds 1 base and J sheds 6 bases, leaving 7 bases between their ends. CDR1 and CDR2 were assigned from the germline V gene as SGDLS and YYNGEE. The TCR beta CDR3 regions were amplified from RNA transcripts. A first-round RT-PCR of the TCR CDR3 used the HTBI primer set with the Qiagen OneStep RT-PCR kit. A second multiplex PCR round built the libraries, followed by size selection and purification. Paired-end sequencing of the libraries was performed with 100 bp reads on an Illumina HiSeq2000. The authors' pipeline ran thus. SOAPnuke was used to process the raw data, throwing out any read that contained adapters or uncalled bases, had a mean Phred below 15, or lacked an exact constant-primer or identifier match. COPE v1.2.5 was used to merge high-quality paired reads, and clonotypes were defined as unique nucleotide sequences. MiTCR v1.1 was used to align the clonotypes against IMGT TRBV, TRBD and TRBJ reference segments. The analysis included only V-J combinations with a frequency above 0.0001, which together covered about 99% of the repertoires. The TCS score was defined as the ratio of F50 (clonal expansion) to E x V (chaos), calculated using BLOSUM62-based TCRdist between CDR3 peptides within each V-J. Welch's t-statistics and random forest reduced some 510 V-J features to around 14, which were used in a naive Bayes classifier (R e1071). Using fastp trimming at Q25 and MiXCR clonotype assembly, TCRdb reanalyzed the public sequencing data and kept in-frame beta chains. Each CDR3 protein gets just one entry, which takes the most common genes and DNA from the rows behind it. The V and J calls and clone size come from TCRdb's table, not from the authors' own analysis. The sample table holds over 200,000 distinct CDR3 sequences, of which approximately 14% were seen once. Approximately 12% of the sample is taken by the ten largest.

The sequencing sample was made of blood. The receptor comes from a woman aged 35 to 49 with Graves' hyperthyroidism that later progressed to Graves' ophthalmopathy. The chain is assembled from TRBV9 and TRBJ2-2; matching of 6 bases hints at TRBD2 as the D gene. The CDR3 is CASSVRGSGELFF. The DNA reads TGTGCCAGCAGCGTACGGGGGTCCGGGGAGCTGTTTTTT.